This T cell receptor beta chain was identified during a study of CD8 T cells in Susac syndrome. Random hexamers primed reverse transcription of about 0.45 to 1 ug RNA. An immunoSEQ multiplex PCR generated amplified TCR beta CDR3 products spanning 54 Vbeta and 13 Jbeta. TCRdb re-called the immunoSEQ multiplex PCR reads with MiXCR, one entry per CDR3 protein. The sample contains hundreds of thousands of distinct CDR3 sequences, around 95% of which appear only once. Germline loops: CDR1 WSHSY, CDR2 SAAADI. The CDR3 runs to 12 residues. V was shortened by 0 bases and J by 4 bases, with 3 bases between the two germline ends. CD8+ and CD4+ T cells taken from blood had their TCR beta sequenced. Relapsing-remitting disease, either stable or active, was present in the multiple sclerosis controls, who were treatment-naive patients.

The sequencing sample was made of CD4+ T cells from PBMCs. The rearrangement joins TRBV10-2 to TRBJ1-2, with D unresolved. The TCR sequence derives from a human donor with multiple sclerosis. CDR3 nucleotides: TGCGCCAGCAGTGAGTCCACCTATGGCTACACCTTC. Encoded protein: CASSESTYGYTF.